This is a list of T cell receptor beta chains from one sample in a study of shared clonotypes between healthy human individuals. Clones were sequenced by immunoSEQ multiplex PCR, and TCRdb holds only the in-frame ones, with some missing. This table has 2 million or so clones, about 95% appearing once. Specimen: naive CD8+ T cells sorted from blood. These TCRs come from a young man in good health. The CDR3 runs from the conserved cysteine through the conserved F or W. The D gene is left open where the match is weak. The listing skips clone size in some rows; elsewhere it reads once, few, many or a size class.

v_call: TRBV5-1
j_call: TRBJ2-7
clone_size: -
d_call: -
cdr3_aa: CASSLIRDEQYF
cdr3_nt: TGCGCCAGCAGCTTGATCAGGGATGAGCAGTACTTC

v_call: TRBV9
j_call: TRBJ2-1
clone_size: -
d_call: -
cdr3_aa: CASSYTHNEQFF
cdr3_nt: TGTGCCAGCAGCTATACCCACAATGAGCAGTTCTTC

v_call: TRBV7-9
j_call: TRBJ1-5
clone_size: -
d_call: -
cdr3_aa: CASSHGDSNQPQHF
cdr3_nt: TGTGCCAGCAGTCACGGGGATAGCAATCAGCCCCAGCATTTT

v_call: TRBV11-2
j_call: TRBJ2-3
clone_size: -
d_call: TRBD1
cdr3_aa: CASSSGQGGDTQYF
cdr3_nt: TGTGCCAGCAGCTCAGGACAGGGGGGAGATACGCAGTATTTT

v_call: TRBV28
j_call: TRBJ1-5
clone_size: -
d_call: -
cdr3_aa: CASSSPREGHQPQHF
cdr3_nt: TGTGCCAGCAGTTCTCCTCGAGAGGGTCATCAGCCCCAGCATTTT

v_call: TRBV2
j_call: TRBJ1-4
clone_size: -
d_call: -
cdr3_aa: CASSDPEIMAQFNEKLFF
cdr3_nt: TGTGCCAGCAGTGACCCCGAAATAATGGCACAGTTTAATGAAAAACTGTTTTTT

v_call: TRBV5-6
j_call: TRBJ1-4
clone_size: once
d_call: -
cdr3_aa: CASSPLYGEKLFF
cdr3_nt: TGTGCCAGCAGCCCCCTCTACGGTGAAAAACTGTTTTTT

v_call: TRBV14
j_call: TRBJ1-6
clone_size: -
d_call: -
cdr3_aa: CASSRPIYSRSSYNSPLHF
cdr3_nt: TGTGCCAGCAGCCGTCCGATCTACAGTCGCAGCTCCTATAATTCACCCCTCCACTTT

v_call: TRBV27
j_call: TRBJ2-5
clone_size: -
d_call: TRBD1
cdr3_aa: CASSQKKTGGQETQYF
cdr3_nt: TGTGCCAGCAGTCAGAAAAAGACAGGGGGCCAAGAGACCCAGTACTTC

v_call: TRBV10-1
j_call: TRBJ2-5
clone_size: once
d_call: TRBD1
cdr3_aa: CASRDRGAETQYF
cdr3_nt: TGCGCCAGCAGGGACAGGGGAGCAGAGACCCAGTACTTC

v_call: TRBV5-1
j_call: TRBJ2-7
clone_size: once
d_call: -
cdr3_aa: CASSSVDMYEQYF
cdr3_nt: TGCGCCAGCAGCTCGGTGGACATGTACGAGCAGTACTTC

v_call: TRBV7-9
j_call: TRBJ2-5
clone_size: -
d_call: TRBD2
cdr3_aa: CASSSGLAEGETQYF
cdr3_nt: TGTGCCAGCAGCTCGGGACTAGCGGAGGGGGAGACCCAGTACTTC

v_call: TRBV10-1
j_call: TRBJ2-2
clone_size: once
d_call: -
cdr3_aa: CASSEGGVTGELFF
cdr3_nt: TGCGCCAGCAGTGAGGGAGGGGTAACCGGGGAGCTGTTTTTT

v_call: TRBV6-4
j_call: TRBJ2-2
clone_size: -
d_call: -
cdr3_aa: CASSDWGTGELFF
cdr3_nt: TGTGCCAGCAGTGACTGGGGCACCGGGGAGCTGTTTTTT

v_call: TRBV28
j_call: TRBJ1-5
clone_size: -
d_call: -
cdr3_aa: CASSLRPLNQPQHF
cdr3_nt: TGTGCCAGCAGTCTAAGACCGCTCAATCAGCCCCAGCATTTT

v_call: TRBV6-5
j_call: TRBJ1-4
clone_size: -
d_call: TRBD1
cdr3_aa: CASAGTDNEKLFF
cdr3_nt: TGTGCCAGCGCCGGGACAGACAATGAAAAACTGTTTTTT

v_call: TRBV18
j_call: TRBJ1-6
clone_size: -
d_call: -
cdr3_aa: CASSPTYSYNSPLHF
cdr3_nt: TGTGCCAGCTCACCAACCTACTCCTATAATTCACCCCTCCACTTT

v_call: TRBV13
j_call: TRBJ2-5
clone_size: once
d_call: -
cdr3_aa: CASNHARDIGETQYF
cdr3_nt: TGTGCCAGCAACCACGCTAGGGATATTGGGGAGACCCAGTACTTC

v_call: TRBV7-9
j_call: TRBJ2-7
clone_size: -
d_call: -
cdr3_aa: CASSLESRSYEQYF
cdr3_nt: TGTGCCAGCAGCTTAGAGTCCCGCTCCTACGAGCAGTACTTC

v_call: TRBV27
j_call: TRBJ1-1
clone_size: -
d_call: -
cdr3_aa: CASSWGGTTEAFF
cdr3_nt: TGTGCCAGCAGTTGGGGGGGGACCACTGAAGCTTTCTTT

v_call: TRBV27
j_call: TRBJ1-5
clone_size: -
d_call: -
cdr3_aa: CASRIRGSDQPQHF
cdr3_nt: TGTGCCAGCAGAATCAGGGGTTCGGATCAGCCCCAGCATTTT

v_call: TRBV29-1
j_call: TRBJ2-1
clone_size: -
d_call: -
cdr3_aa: CSVAPGSNYNEQFF
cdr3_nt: TGCAGCGTTGCTCCCGGGAGTAACTACAATGAGCAGTTCTTC

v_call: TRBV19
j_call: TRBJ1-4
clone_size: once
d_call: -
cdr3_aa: CASSIRNRDGGGSTNEKLFF
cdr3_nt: TGTGCCAGTAGTATAAGAAACCGGGACGGAGGAGGAAGCACTAATGAAAAACTGTTTTTT

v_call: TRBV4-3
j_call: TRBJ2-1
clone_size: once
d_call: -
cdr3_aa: CASSQGTNPVYNEQFF
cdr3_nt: TGCGCCAGCAGCCAAGGGACCAATCCGGTCTACAATGAGCAGTTCTTC

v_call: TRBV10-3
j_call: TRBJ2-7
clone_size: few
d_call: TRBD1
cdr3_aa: CAISESGTVSYEQYF
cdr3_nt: TGTGCCATCAGTGAGTCTGGGACAGTCTCCTACGAGCAGTACTTC

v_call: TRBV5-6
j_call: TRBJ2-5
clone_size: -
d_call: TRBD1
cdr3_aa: CASSYDRGLETQYF
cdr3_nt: TGTGCCAGCAGCTATGACAGGGGGCTGGAGACCCAGTACTTC

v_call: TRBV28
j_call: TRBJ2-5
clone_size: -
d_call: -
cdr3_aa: CASSLPLGQETQYF
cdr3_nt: TGTGCCAGCAGTTTACCCTTGGGGCAAGAGACCCAGTACTTC

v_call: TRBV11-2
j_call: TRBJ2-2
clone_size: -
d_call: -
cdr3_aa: CASSPSVGELFF
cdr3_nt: TGTGCCAGCAGCCCCAGTGTGGGGGAGCTGTTTTTT

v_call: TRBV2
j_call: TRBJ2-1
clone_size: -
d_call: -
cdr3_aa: CASSEPGPGRNEQFF
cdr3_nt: TGTGCCAGCAGTGAACCGGGACCGGGCAGGAATGAGCAGTTCTTC

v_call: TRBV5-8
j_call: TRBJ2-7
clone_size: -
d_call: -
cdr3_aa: CASSLDGGRQYF
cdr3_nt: TGTGCCAGCAGCTTGGATGGGGGGCGACAGTACTTC

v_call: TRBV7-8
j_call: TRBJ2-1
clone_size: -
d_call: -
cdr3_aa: CASSLGLGNEQFF
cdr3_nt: TGTGCCAGCAGCTTAGGTCTAGGCAATGAGCAGTTCTTC

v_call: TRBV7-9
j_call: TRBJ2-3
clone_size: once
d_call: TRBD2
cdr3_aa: CASSSWREDADTQYF
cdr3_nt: TGTGCCAGCAGCTCCTGGCGGGAGGACGCAGATACGCAGTATTTT

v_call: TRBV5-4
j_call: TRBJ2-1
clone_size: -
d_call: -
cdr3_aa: CASSPGENVDEQFF
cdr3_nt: TGTGCCAGCAGCCCCGGGGAGAACGTTGATGAGCAGTTCTTC

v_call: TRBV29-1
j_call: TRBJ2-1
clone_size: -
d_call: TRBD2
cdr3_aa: CSGTSGISYNEQFF
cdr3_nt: TGCAGCGGGACTAGCGGGATCTCCTACAATGAGCAGTTCTTC

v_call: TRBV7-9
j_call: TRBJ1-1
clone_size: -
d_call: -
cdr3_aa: CASRLYGNTEAFF
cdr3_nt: TGTGCCAGCAGACTTTATGGGAACACTGAAGCTTTCTTT

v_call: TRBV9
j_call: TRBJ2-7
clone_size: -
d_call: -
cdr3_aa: CASSYTGDGPREQYF
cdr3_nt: TGTGCCAGCAGCTATACCGGGGACGGTCCCAGGGAGCAGTACTTC

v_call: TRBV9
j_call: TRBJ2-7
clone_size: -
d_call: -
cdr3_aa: CASSVTSSYEQYF
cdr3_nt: TGTGCCAGCAGCGTAACTTCTTCCTACGAGCAGTACTTC

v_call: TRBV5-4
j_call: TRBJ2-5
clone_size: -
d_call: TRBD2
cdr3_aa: CASSLAEGRDETQYF
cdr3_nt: TGTGCCAGCAGCTTGGCCGAAGGGAGGGACGAGACCCAGTACTTC

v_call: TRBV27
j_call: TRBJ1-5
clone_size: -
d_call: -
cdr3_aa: CASSRGVGNQPQHF
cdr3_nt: TGTGCCAGCAGTAGGGGGGTGGGCAATCAGCCCCAGCATTTT

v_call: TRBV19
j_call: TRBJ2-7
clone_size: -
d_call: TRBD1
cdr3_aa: CASSIDLNRGAYEQYF
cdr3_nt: TGTGCCAGTAGTATAGATCTGAACAGGGGGGCCTACGAGCAGTACTTC

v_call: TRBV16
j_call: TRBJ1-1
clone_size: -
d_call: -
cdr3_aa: CASSQGLNTEAFF
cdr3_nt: TGTGCCAGCAGCCAGGGTTTGAACACTGAAGCTTTCTTT

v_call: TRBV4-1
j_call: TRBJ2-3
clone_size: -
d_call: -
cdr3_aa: CASSHRLSTDTQYF
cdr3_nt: TGCGCCAGCAGCCACCGACTTAGCACAGATACGCAGTATTTT

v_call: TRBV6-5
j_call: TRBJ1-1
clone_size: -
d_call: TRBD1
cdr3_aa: CASSYRQGFITEAFF
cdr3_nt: TGTGCCAGCAGTTACCGACAGGGTTTTATTACTGAAGCTTTCTTT

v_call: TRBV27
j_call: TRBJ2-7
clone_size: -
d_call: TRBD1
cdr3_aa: CASSYGTGVAEQYF
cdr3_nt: TGTGCCAGCAGTTATGGGACAGGGGTCGCCGAGCAGTACTTC

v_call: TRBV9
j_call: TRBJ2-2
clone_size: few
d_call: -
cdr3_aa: CASSVGGGTGELFF
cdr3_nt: TGTGCCAGCAGCGTAGGGGGAGGCACCGGGGAGCTGTTTTTT

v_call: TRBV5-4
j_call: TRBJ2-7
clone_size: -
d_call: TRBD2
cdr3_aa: CASSLETSGNEQYF
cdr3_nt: TGTGCCAGCAGCTTGGAGACTAGCGGGAACGAGCAGTACTTC

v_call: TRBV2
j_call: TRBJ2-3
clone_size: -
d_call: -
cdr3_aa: CASSESDTQYF
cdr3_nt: TGTGCCAGCAGTGAGTCCGATACGCAGTATTTT

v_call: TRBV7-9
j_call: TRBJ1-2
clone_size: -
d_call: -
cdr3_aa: CASSSSGGGYTF
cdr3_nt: TGTGCCAGCAGCTCCTCGGGGGGTGGCTACACCTTC

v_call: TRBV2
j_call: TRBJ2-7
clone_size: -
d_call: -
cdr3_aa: CASSEAEEGTYEQYF
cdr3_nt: TGTGCCAGCAGTGAAGCAGAGGAGGGCACCTACGAGCAGTACTTC

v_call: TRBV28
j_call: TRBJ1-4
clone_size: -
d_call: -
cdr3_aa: CASRGSWAANEKLFF
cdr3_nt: TGTGCCAGCAGGGGGAGCTGGGCAGCTAATGAAAAACTGTTTTTT

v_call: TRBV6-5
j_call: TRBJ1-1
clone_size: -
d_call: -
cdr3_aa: CASSYSIWGAEAFF
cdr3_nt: TGTGCCAGCAGTTACTCGATATGGGGGGCCGAGGCTTTCTTT

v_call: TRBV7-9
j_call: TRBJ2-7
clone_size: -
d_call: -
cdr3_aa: CASSPNRAPYEQYF
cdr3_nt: TGTGCCAGCAGCCCTAACAGGGCCCCCTACGAGCAGTACTTC

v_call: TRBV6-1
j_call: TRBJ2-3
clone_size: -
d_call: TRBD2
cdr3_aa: CASSDTSGGAWDTQYF
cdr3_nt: TGTGCCAGCAGTGATACTAGCGGGGGGGCCTGGGATACGCAGTATTTT

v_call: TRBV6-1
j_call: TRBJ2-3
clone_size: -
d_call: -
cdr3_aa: CASSRTVADTDTQYF
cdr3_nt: TGTGCCAGCAGCCGGACAGTTGCGGACACAGATACGCAGTATTTT

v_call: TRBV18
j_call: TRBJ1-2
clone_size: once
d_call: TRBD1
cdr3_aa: CASLGSGQGVDGYTF
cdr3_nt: TGTGCCAGCTTGGGGTCGGGACAGGGGGTCGACGGCTACACCTTC

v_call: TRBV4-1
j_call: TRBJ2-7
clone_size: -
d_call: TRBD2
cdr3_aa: CASSQELAGGFYEQYF
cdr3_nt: TGCGCCAGCAGCCAAGAGCTAGCGGGGGGGTTCTACGAGCAGTACTTC

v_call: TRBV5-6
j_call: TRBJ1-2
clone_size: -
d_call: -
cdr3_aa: CASSFIGYGYTF
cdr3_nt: TGTGCCAGCAGCTTTATCGGCTATGGCTACACCTTC